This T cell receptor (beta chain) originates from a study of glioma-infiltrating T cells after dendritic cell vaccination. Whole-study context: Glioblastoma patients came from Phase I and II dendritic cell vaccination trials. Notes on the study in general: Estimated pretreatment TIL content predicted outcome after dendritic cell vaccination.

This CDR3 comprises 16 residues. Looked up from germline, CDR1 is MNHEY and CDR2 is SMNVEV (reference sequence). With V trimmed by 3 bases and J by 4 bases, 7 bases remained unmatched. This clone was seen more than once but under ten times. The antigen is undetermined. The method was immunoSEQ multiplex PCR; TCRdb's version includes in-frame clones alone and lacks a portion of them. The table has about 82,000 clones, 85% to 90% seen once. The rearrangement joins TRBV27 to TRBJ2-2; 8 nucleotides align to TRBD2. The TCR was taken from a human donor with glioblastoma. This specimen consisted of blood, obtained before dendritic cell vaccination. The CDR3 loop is CASSFLRSGSTGELFF. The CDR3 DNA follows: TGTGCCAGCAGTTTTTTAAGGAGCGGGAGCACCGGGGAGCTGTTTTTT.